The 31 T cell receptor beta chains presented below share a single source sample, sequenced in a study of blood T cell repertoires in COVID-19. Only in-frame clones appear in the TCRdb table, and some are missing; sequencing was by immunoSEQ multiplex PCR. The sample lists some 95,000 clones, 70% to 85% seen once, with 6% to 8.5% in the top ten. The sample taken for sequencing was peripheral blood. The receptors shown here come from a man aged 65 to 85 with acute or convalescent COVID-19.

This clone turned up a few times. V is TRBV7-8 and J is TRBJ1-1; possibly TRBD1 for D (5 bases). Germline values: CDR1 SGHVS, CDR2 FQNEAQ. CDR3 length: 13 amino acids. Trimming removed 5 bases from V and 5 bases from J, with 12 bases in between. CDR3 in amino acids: CASSSGGGTEAFF. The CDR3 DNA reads TGTGCCAGCAGCAGCGGGGGGGGGACTGAAGCTTTCTTT.

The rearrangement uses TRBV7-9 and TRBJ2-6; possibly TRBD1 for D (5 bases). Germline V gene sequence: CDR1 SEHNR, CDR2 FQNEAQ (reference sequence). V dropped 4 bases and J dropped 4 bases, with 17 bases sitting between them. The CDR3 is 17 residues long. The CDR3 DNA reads TGTGCCAGCAGCTCGCGTTTTGGGGCTGCCGGGGCCAACGTCCTGACTTTC. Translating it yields CASSSRFGAAGANVLTF.

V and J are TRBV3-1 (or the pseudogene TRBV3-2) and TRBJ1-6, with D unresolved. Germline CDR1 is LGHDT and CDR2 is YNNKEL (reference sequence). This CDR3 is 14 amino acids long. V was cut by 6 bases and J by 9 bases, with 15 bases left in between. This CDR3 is CASSQMIEGSPLHF. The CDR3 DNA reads TGTGCCAGCAGTCAGATGATAGAGGGTTCACCCCTCCACTTT.

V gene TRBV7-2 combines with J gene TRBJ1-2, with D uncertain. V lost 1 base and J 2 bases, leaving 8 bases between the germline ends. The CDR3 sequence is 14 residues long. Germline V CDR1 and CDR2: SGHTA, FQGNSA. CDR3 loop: CASSLVDSNYGYTF. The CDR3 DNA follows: TGTGCCAGCAGCTTAGTAGACTCCAACTATGGCTACACCTTC.

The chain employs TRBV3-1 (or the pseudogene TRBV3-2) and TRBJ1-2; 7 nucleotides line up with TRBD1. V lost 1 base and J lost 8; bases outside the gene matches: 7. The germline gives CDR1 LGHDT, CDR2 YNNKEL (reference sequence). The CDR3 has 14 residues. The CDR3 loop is CASSQVTRGAGYTF. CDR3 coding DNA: TGTGCCAGCAGCCAAGTAACCAGGGGGGCCGGCTACACCTTC.

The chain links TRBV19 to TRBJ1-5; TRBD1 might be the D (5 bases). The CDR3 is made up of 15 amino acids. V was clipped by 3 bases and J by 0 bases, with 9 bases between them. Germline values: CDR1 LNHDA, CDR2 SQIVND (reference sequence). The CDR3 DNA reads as TGTGCCAGTAGTATTCCAGGGTATAGCAATCAGCCCCAGCATTTT. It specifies CASSIPGYSNQPQHF.

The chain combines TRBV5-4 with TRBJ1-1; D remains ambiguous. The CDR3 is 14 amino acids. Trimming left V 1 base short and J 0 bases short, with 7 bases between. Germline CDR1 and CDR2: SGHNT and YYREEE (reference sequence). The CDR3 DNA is TGTGCCAGCAGCTTGCGAGGGTTGAACACTGAAGCTTTCTTT. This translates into CASSLRGLNTEAFF. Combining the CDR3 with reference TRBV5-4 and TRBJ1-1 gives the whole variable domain ETGVTQSPTHLIKTRGQQVTLRCSSQSGHNTVSWYQQALGQGPQFIFQYYREEENGRGNFPPRFSGLQFPNYSSELNVNALELDDSALYLCASSLRGLNTEAFFGQGTRLTVV.

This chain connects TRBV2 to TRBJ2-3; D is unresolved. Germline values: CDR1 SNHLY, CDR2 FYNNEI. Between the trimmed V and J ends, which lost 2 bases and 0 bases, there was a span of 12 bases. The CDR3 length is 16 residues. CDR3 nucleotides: TGTGCCAGCAGTGAACAGGTGGCACTTAGCACAGATACGCAGTATTTT. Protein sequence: CASSEQVALSTDTQYF.

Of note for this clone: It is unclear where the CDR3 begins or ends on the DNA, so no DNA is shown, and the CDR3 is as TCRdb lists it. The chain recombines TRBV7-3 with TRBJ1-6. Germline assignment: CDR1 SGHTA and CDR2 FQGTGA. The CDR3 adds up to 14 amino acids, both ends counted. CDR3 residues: CASSTSGYNSPLHF.

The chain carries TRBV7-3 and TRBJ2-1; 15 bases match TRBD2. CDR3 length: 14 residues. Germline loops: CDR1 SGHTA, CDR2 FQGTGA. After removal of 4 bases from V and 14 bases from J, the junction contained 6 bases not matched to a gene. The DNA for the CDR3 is TGTGCCAGCAGCTCCGGGACTAGCGGGGGGATTAAGTTCTTC. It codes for CASSSGTSGGIKFF.

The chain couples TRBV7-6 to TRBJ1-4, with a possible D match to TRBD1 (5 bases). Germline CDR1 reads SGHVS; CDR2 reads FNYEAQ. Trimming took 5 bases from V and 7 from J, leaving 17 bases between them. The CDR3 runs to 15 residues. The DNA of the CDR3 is TGTGCCAGCAGCCAAGCCGGGGGGGTGGGTGAAAAACTGTTTTTT. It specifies CASSQAGGVGEKLFF.

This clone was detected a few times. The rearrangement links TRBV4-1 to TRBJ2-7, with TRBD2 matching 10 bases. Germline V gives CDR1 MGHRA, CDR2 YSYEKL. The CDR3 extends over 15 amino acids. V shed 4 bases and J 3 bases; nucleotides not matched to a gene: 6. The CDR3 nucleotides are TGCGCCAGCAGCCCCCGGACTAGCGGCTTCTACGAGCAGTACTTC. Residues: CASSPRTSGFYEQYF.

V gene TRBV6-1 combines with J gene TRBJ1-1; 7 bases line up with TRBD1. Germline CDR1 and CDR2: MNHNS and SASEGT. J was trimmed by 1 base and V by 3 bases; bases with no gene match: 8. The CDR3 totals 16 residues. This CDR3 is CASSDRRGQGNTEAFF. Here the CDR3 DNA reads TGTGCCAGCAGTGATCGTAGGGGGCAAGGGAACACTGAAGCTTTCTTT.

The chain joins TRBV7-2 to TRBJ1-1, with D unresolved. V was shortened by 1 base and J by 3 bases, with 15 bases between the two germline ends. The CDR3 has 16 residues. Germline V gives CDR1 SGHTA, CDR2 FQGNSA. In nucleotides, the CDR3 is TGTGCCAGCAGCTTAGGGGGAGGGCAGTCTGACACTGAAGCTTTCTTT. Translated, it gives CASSLGGGQSDTEAFF.

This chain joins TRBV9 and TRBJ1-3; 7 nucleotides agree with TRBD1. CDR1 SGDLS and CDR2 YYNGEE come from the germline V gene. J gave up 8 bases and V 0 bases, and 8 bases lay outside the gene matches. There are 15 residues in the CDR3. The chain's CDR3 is CASSVEGATVDTIYF. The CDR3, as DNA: TGTGCCAGCAGCGTAGAGGGGGCTACAGTTGACACCATATATTTT.

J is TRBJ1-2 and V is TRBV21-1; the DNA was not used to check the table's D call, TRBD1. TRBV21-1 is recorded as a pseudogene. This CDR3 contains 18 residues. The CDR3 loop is CASSKIVQADQFHYGYTF. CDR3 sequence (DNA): TGTGCCAGCAGCAAAATCGTTCAGGCTGATCAATTCCACTATGGCTACACCTTC.

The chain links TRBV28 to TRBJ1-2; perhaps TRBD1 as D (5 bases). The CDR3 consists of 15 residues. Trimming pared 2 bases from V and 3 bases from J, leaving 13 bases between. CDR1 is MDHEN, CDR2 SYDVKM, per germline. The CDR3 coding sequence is TGTGCCAGCAGTTTAAATCTTCAGGGCGACTATGGCTACACCTTC. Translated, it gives CASSLNLQGDYGYTF.

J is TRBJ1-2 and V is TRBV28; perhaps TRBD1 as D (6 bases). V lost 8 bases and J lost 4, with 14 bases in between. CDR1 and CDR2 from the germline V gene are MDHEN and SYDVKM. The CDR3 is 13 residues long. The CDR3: CASAQQGIYGYTF. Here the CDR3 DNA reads TGTGCCAGCGCCCAACAGGGAATCTATGGCTACACCTTC.

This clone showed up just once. As DNA, the CDR3 is TGTGCCAGCAGTTTAGCCATGGCGGGGAAACACGAGCAGTACTTC. This encodes CASSLAMAGKHEQYF. The V and J genes are TRBV28 and TRBJ2-7; TRBD2 is a possible D gene (6 bases). CDR1 is MDHEN and CDR2 is SYDVKM in the germline V gene. Trimming removed 2 bases at V and 5 bases at J, with 16 bases between. The CDR3 runs to 15 residues.

The CDR3 is CAYGKNTEAFF. Written as DNA, the CDR3 is TGTGCCTACGGGAAGAACACTGAAGCTTTCTTT. V is TRBV30 and J is TRBJ1-1; unclear D gene. CDR3 size: 11 residues. Looked up from germline, CDR1 is GTSNPN and CDR2 is SVGIG (reference sequence). The V end was cut by 7 bases, the J end by 1 base, with 7 bases between.

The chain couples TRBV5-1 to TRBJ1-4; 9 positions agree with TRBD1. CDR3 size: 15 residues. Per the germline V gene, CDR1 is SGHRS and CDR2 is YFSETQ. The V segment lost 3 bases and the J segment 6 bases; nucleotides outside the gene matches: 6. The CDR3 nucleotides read TGCGCCAGCAGCTCGGGGACAGGGCAGTATGAAAAACTGTTTTTT. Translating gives CASSSGTGQYEKLFF.

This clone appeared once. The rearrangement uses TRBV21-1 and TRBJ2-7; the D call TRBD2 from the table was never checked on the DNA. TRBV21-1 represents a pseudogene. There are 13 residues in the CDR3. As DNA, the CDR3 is TGTGCCAGCAGCAAGTTAAACGGTTACGAGCAGTACTTC. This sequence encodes CASSKLNGYEQYF.

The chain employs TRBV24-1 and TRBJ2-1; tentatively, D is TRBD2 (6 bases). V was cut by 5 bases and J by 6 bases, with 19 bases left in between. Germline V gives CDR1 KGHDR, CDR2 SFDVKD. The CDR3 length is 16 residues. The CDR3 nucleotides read TGTGCCACCAGTGGTTCCGGGACTCAAGCCTTCAATGAGCAGTTCTTC. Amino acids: CATSGSGTQAFNEQFF.

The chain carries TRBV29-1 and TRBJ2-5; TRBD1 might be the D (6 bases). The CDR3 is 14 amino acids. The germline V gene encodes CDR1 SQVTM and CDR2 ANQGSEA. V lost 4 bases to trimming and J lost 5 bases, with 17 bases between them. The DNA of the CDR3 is TGCAGCGTTGGTTACACAGGGCGAAAGGAGACCCAGTACTTC. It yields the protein CSVGYTGRKETQYF.

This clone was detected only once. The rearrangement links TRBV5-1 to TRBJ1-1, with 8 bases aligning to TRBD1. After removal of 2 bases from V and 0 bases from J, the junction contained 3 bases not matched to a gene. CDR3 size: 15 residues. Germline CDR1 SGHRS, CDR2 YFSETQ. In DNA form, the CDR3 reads TGCGCCAGCAGCTTCTCGACAGGGGTGAACACTGAAGCTTTCTTT. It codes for CASSFSTGVNTEAFF.

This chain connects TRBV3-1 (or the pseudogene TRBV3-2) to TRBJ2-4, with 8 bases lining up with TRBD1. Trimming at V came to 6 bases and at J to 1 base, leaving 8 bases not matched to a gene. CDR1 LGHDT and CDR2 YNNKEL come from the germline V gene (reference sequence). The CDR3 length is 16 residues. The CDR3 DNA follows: TGTGCCAGCAGTCTCAGGGGGCGCGCGGCCAAAAACATTCAGTACTTC. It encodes CASSLRGRAAKNIQYF.

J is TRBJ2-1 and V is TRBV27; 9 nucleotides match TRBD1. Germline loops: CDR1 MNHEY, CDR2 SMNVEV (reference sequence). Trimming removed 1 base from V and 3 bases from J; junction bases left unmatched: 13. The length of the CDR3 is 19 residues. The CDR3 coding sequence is TGTGCCAGCAGTTTATGGGGACAGGGAGTTGAAGCGGTCTACAATGAGCAGTTCTTC. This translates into CASSLWGQGVEAVYNEQFF.

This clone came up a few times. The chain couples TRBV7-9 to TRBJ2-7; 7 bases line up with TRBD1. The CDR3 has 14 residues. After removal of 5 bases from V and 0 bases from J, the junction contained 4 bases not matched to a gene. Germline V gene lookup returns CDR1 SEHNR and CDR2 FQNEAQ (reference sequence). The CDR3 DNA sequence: TGTGCCAGCAGCCCTCAGGGGGACTCCTACGAGCAGTACTTC. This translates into CASSPQGDSYEQYF. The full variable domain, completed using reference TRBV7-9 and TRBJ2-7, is DTGVSQNPRHKITKRGQNVTFRCDPISEHNRLYWYRQTLGQGPEFLTYFQNEAQLEKSRLLSDRFSAERPKGSFSTLEIQRTEQGDSAMYLCASSPQGDSYEQYFGPGTRLTVT.

CDR3 DNA: TGTGCCACCAGCAGTCAGGTTCATAGCAATCAGCCCCAGCATTTT. This sequence encodes CATSSQVHSNQPQHF. This sequence joins TRBV15 and TRBJ1-5; D gene ambiguous. The CDR3 contains 15 residues. V shed 3 bases and J shed 0 bases, with 9 bases lying between them. CDR1 is LNHNV and CDR2 is YYDKDF in the germline V gene (reference sequence).

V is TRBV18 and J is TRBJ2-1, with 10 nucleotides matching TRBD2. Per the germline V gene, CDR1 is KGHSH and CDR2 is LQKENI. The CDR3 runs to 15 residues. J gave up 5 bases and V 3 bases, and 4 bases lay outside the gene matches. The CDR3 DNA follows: TGTGCCAGCTCACCTAGCGGGAGGAGCGACAATGAGCAGTTCTTC. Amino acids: CASSPSGRSDNEQFF.

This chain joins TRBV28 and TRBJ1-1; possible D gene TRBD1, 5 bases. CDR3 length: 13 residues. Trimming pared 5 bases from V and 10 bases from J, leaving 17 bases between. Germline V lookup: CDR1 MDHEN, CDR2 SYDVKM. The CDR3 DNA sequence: TGTGCCAGCAGTACCCCGGGGCGGAGGGCAGCTTTCTTT. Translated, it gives CASSTPGRRAAFF.